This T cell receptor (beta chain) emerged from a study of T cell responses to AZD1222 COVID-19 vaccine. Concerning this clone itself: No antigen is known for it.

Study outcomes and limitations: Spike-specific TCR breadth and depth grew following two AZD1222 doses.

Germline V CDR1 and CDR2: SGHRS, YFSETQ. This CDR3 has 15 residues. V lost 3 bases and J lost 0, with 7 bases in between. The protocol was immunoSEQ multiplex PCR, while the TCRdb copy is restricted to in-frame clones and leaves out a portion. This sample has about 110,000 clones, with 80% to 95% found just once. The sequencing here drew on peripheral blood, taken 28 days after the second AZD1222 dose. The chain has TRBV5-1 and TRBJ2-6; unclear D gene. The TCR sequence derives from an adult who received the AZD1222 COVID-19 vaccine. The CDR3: CASSYRTSGANVLTF. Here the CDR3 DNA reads TGCGCCAGCAGCTACAGAACCTCTGGGGCCAACGTCCTGACTTTC.